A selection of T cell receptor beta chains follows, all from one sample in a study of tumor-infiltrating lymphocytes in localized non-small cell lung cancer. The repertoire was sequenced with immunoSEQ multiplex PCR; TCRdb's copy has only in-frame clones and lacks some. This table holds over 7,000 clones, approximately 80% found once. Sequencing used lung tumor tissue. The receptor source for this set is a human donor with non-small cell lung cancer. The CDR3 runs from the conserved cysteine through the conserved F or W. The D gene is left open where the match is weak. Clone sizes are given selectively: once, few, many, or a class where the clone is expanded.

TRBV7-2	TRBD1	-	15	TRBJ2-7	TGTGCCAGCAGCACGCAGACACACAGGGGTGGCGAGCAGTACTTC	CASSTQTHRGGEQYF
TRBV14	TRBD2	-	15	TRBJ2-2	TGTGCCAGCAGCCCATTTCTAGCGGGCACCGGGGAGCTGTTTTTT	CASSPFLAGTGELFF
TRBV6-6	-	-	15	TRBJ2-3	TGTGCCAGCACCGACCGGTGGGATTACACAGATACGCAGTATTTT	CASTDRWDYTDTQYF
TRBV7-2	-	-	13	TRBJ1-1	TGTGCCAGCAGCTTGGCCCGGGACGGCGAAGCTTTCTTT	CASSLARDGEAFF
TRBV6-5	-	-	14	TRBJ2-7	TGTGCCAGCAGCACCGAATCTCACAATGGAGTGGAGTACTTC	CASSTESHNGVEYF
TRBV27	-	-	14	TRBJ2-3	TGTGCCAGCAGTTTCGGGGTAGCCGCAGATACGCAGTATTTT	CASSFGVAADTQYF
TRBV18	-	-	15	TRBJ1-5	TGTGCCAGCTCACCATACGACAGTAGCAATCAGCCCCAGCATTTT	CASSPYDSSNQPQHF
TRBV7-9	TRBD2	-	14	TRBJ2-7	TGTGCCAGCACTGGACTAGCGGACTTATACGAGCAGTACTTC	CASTGLADLYEQYF
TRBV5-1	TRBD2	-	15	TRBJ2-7	TGCGCCAGCAGCCCAGGACTAGCGGGAGTTGACGAGCAGTACTTC	CASSPGLAGVDEQYF
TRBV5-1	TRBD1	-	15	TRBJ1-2	TGCGCCAGCAGCTTGGCGGGGACAGGGCCGGGGGGCTACACCTTC	CASSLAGTGPGGYTF
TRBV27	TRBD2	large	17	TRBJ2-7	TGTGCCAGTAGGACGGAAAACGGGGGAGGGCGACAAGGTGAGCAGTACTTC	CASRTENGGGRQGEQYF
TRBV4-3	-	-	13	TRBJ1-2	TGCGCCAGCAGCCCCGACAGGTTCTATGGCTACACCTTC	CASSPDRFYGYTF
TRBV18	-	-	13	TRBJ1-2	TGTGCCAGCTCTCACGCCGGGTCTAATGGCTACACCTTC	CASSHAGSNGYTF
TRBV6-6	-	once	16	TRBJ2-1	TGTGCCAGCAGTTACGGGCTAGAGAAGTCCTACAATGAGCAGTTCTTC	CASSYGLEKSYNEQFF
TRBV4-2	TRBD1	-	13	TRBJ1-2	TGTGCCAGCAGCCAAGAGAGGGGGCGCGGCTACACCTTC	CASSQERGRGYTF
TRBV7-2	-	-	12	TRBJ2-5	TGTGCCAGCAGTGAGCAGCAAGAGACCCAGTACTTC	CASSEQQETQYF
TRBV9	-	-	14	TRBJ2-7	TGTGCCAGCAGCGTAGGGTCTAGCTCCTACGAGCAGTACTTC	CASSVGSSSYEQYF
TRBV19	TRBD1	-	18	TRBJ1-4	TGTGCCAGTAGTCGAAGGGACAGGGGACGTGCAACTAATGAAAAACTGTTTTTT	CASSRRDRGRATNEKLFF
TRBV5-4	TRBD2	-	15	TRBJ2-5	TGTGCCAGCAGCTTGGCGTCTAGCGGGCAAGAGACCCAGTACTTC	CASSLASSGQETQYF
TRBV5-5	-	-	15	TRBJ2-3	TGTGCCAGCGGACAAGGAGTTTCTAGCACAGATACGCAGTATTTT	CASGQGVSSTDTQYF
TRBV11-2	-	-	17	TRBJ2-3	TGTGCCAGCAGCTTATTCACGGGATTAGGGGGCACAGATACGCAGTATTTT	CASSLFTGLGGTDTQYF
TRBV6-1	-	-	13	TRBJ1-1	TGTGCCAGCACTTTGACTGAGAACACTGAAGCTTTCTTT	CASTLTENTEAFF
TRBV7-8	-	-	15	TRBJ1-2	TGTGCCAGCAGCCGCGAGGGGGGTGTGATCTATGGCTACACCTTC	CASSREGGVIYGYTF
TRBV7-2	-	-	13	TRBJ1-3	TGTGCCAGCAGCTCCCTCCCGGGAAACACCATATATTTT	CASSSLPGNTIYF
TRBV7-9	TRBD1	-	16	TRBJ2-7	TGTGCCAGCAGCTCGCTCGGACAGGTGACTACCTACGAGCAGTACTTC	CASSSLGQVTTYEQYF
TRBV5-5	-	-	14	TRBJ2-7	TGTGCCAGCAGCCAAGGACAGCAAACCTACGAGCAGTACTTC	CASSQGQQTYEQYF
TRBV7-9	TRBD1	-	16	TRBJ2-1	TGTGCCAGCAGCTCCGAACCGGGACAGGCCGCGGGAGAGCAGTTCTTC	CASSSEPGQAAGEQFF
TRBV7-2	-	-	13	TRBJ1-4	TGTGCCAGCTCGGACAGACCAAATGAAAAACTGTTTTTT	CASSDRPNEKLFF
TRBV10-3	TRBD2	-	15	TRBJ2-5	TGTGCCATCAGTCAGTCCGGGACTAGCGATGGGACCCAGTACTTC	CAISQSGTSDGTQYF
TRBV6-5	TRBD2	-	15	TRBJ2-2	TGTGCCAGCAGTTCCCCCCGGGGGGGGGCCGGGGAGCTGTTTTTT	CASSSPRGGAGELFF
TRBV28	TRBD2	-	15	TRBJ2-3	TGTGCCAGCAGTCCGACTAGCGATAGCACAGATACGCAGTATTTT	CASSPTSDSTDTQYF
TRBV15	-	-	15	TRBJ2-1	TGTGCCACCAGCAGAGATGCGGCAGGGCGTAATGAGCAGTTCTTC	CATSRDAAGRNEQFF